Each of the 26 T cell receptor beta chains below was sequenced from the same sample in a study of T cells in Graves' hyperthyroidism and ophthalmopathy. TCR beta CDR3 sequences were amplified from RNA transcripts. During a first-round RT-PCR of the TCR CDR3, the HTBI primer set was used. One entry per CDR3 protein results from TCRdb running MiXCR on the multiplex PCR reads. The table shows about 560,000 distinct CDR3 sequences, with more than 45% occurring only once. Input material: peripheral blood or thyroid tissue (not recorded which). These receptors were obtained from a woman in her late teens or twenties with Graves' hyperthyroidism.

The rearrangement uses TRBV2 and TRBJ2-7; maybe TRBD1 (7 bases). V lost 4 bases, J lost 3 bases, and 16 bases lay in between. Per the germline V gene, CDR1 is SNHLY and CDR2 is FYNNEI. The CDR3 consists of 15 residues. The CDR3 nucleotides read TGTGCCAGCAGTGGGTCTCAGGGGGGCCTCTACGAGCAGTACTTC. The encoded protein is CASSGSQGGLYEQYF. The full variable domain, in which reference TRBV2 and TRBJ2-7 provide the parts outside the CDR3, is EPEVTQTPSHQVTQMGQEVILRCVPISNHLYFYWYRQILGQKVEFLVSFYNNEISEKSEIFDDQFSVERPDGSNFTLKIRSTKLEDSAMYFCASSGSQGGLYEQYFGPGTRLTVT.

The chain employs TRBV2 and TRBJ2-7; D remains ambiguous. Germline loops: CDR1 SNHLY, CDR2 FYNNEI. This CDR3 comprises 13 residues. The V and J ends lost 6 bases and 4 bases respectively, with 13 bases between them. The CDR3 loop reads CASRPGPSYEQYF. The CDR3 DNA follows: TGTGCCAGCAGGCCGGGCCCTTCATACGAGCAGTACTTC.

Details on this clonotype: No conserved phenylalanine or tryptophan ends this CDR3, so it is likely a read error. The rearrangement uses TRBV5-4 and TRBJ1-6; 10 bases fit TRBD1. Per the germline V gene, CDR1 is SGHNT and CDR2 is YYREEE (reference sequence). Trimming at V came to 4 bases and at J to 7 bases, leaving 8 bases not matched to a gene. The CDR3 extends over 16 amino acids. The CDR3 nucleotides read TGTGCCAGCAGCATTGGGGGGGGACAGGGGAATTCACCCCTCCACCTT. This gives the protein CASSIGGGQGNSPLHL.

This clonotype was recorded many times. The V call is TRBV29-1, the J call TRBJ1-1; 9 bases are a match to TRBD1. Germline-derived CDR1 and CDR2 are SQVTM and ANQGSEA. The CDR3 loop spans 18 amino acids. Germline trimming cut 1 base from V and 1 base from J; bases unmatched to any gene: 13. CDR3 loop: CSVEVDLLKQGANTEAFF. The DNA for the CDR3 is TGCAGCGTTGAAGTCGACCTCTTAAAACAGGGGGCGAACACTGAAGCTTTCTTT.

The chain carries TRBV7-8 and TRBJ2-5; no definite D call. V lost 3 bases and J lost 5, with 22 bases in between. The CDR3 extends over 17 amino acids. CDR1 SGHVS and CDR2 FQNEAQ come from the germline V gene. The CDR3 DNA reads TGTGCCAGCAGCTTCGTCAGTGGACGTATCCAACAGGAGACCCAGTACTTC. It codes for CASSFVSGRIQQETQYF.

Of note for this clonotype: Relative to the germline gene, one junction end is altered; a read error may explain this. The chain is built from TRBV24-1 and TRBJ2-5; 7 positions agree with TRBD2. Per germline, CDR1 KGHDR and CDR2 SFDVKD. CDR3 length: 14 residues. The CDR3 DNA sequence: TGTGCCAGCAGTCAAAGCGGGGTCCCAGAGACCCAGTACTTC. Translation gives CASSQSGVPETQYF.

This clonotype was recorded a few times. The CDR3 region is CASGGATNEKLFF. The DNA of the CDR3 is TGTGCCAGCGGCGGAGCAACTAATGAAAAACTGTTTTTT. This sequence joins TRBV6-1 and TRBJ1-4; D is unclear. The V gene lost 8 bases and the J gene lost 0 bases, with 7 bases spanning the gap. Per germline, CDR1 MNHNS and CDR2 SASEGT. CDR3 length: 13 residues.

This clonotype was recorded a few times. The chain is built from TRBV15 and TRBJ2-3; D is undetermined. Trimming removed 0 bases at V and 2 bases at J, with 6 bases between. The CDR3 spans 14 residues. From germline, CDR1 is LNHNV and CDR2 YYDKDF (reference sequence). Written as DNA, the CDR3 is TGTGCCACCAGCAGAGAGGGTTACACAGATACGCAGTATTTT. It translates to CATSREGYTDTQYF. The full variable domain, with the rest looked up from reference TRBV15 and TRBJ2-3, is DAMVIQNPRYQVTQFGKPVTLSCSQTLNHNVMYWYQQKSSQAPKLLFHYYDKDFNNEADTPDNFQSRRPNTSFCFLDIRSPGLGDTAMYLCATSREGYTDTQYFGPGTRLTVL.

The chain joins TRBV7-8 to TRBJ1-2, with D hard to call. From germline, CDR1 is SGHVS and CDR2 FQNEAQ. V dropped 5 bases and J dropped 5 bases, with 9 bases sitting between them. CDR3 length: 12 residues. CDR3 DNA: TGTGCCAGCAGCCAAGTTGAGTATGGCTACACCTTC. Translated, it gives CASSQVEYGYTF.

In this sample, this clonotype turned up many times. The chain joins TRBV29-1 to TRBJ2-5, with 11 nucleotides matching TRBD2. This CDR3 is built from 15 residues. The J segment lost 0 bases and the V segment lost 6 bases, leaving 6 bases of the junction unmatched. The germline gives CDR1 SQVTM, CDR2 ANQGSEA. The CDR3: CSVTVTSGNQETQYF. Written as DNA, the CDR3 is TGCAGCGTGACTGTGACTAGCGGGAACCAAGAGACCCAGTACTTC.

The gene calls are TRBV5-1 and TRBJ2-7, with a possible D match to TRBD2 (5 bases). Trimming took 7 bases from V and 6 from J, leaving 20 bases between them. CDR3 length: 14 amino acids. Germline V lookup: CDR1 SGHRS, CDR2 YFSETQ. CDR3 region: CASRLLSGWGEQYF. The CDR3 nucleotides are TGCGCCAGCCGGCTTTTGAGCGGATGGGGCGAGCAGTACTTC. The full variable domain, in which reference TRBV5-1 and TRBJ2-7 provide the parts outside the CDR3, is KAGVTQTPRYLIKTRGQQVTLSCSPISGHRSVSWYQQTPGQGLQFLFEYFSETQRNKGNFPGRFSGRQFSNSRSEMNVSTLELGDSALYLCASRLLSGWGEQYFGPGTRLTVT.

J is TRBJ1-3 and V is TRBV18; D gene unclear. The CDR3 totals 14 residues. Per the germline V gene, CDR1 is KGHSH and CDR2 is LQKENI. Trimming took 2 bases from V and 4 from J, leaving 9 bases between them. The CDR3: CASSPVDGGNTIYF. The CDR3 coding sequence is TGTGCCAGCTCACCAGTGGATGGCGGAAACACCATATATTTT.

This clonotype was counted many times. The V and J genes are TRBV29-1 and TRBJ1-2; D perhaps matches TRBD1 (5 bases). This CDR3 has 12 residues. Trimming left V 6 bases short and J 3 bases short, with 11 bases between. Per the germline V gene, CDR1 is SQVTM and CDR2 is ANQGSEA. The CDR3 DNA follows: TGCAGCGTGGGAGGGACCGACTATGGCTACACCTTC. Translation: CSVGGTDYGYTF.

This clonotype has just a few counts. The CDR3 reads CASSELTGAGYTF. DNA of the CDR3: TGTGCCAGCAGCGAATTGACAGGGGCCGGCTACACCTTC. V and J are TRBV5-5 and TRBJ1-2; 8 positions match TRBD1. Germline lookup yields CDR1 SGHKS and CDR2 YYEKEE (reference sequence). The CDR3 contains 13 residues. V lost 4 bases to trimming and J lost 8 bases; unmatched junction nucleotides: 7.

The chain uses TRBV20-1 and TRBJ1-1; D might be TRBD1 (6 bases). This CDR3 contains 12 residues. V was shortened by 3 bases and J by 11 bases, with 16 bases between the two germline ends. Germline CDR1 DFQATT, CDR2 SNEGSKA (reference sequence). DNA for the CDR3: TGCAGTGCTAGGGATGAGGGGGGGCAGGCTTTCTTT. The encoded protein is CSARDEGGQAFF.

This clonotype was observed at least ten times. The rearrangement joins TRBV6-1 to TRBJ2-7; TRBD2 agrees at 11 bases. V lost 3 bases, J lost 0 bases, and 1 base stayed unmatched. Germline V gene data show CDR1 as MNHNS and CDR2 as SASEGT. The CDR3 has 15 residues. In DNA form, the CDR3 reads TGTGCCAGCAGTGACGGACTAGCGGGCTCCTACGAGCAGTACTTC. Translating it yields CASSDGLAGSYEQYF.

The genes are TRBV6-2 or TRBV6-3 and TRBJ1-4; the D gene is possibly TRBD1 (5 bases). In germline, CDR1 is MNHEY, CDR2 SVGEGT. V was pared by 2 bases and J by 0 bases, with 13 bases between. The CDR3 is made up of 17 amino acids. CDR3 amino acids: CASSYTSFRATNEKLFF. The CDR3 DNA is TGTGCCAGCAGTTACACCTCGTTCAGGGCAACTAATGAAAAACTGTTTTTT.

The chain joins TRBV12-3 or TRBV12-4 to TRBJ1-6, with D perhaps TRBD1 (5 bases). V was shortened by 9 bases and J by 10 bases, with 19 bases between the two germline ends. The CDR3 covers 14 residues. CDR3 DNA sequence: TGTGCCAGTAGCGCCGTCGGAGGGACGTCACCCCTCCACTTT. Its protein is CASSAVGGTSPLHF.

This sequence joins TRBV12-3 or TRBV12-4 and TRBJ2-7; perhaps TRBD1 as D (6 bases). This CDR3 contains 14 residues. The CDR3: CASGLSPDSYEQYF. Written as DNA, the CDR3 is TGTGCTAGTGGTTTGTCCCCGGACAGCTACGAGCAGTACTTC.

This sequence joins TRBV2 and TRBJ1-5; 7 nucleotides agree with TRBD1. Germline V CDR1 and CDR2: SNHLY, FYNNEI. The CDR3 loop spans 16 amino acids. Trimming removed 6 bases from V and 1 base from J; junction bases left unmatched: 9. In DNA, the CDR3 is TGTGCCAGCAGCCAAGGCAAGGGGGCGAGCAATCAGCCCCAGCATTTT. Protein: CASSQGKGASNQPQHF.

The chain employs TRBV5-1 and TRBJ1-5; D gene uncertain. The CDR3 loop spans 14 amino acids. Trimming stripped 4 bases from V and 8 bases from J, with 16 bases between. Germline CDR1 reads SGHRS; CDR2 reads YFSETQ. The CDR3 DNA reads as TGCGCCAGCAGCATAGGACGGATACCAAAGCCCCAGCATTTT. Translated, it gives CASSIGRIPKPQHF.

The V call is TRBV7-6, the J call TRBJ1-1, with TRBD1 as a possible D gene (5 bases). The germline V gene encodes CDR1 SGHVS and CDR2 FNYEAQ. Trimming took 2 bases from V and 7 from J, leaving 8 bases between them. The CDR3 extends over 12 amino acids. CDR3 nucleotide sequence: TGTGCCAGCAGCTTAACAGACAGTGAAGCTTTCTTT. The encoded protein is CASSLTDSEAFF.

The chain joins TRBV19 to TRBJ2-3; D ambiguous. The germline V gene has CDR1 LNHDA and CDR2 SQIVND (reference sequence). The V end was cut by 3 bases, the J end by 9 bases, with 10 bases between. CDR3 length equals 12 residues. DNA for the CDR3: TGTGCCAGTAGTATTGTTGAGAGCACGCAGTATTTT. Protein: CASSIVESTQYF.

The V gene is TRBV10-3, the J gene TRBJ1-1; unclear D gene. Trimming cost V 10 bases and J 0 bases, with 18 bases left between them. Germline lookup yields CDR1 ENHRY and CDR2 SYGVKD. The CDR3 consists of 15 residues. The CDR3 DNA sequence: TGTGCCAGCTCACCACCGAACAGAATGAACACTGAAGCTTTCTTT. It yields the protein CASSPPNRMNTEAFF.

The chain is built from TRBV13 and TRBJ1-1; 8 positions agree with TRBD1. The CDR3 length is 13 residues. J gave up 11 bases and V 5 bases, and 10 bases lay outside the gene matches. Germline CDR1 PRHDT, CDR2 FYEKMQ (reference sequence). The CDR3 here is CASSLSRTGRAFF. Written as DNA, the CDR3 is TGTGCCAGCAGCCTATCCCGGACAGGGCGTGCTTTCTTT.

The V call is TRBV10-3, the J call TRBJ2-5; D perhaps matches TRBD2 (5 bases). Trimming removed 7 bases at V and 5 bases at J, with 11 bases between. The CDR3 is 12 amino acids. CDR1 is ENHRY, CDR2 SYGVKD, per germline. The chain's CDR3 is CAIMGAGETQYF. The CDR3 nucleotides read TGTGCCATCATGGGAGCCGGGGAGACCCAGTACTTC.